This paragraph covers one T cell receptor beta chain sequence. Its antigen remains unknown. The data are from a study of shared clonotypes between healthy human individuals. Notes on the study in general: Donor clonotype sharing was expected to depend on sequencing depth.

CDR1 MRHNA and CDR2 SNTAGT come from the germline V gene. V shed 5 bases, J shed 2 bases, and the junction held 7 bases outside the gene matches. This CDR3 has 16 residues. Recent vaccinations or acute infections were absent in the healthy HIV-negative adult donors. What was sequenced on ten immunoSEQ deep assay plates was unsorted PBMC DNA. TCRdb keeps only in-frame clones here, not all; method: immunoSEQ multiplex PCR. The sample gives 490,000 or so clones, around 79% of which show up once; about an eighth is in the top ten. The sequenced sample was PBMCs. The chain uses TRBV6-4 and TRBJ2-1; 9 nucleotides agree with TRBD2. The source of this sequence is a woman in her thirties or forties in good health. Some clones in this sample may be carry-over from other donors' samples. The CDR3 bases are TGTGCCAGCAGTAGGGGTCTAGCGGGACCCTACAATGAGCAGTTCTTC. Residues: CASSRGLAGPYNEQFF.